This TCR beta chain was identified during a study of T cell changes during pregnancy in multiple sclerosis. V was clipped by 4 bases and J by 7 bases; unmatched bases: 16. Germline V lookup: CDR1 SGDLS, CDR2 YYNGEE. The CDR3 consists of 17 residues. Using immunoSEQ multiplex PCR, the repertoire was profiled, and TCRdb retains in-frame clones only, with some absent. In the table there are approximately 100,000 clones, approximately 92% of which are singletons. The V call is TRBV9, the J call TRBJ2-1; 8 bases line up with TRBD2. The sequences come from peripheral blood, collected in the second trimester of pregnancy. The TCR originated in a female donor with multiple sclerosis, enrolled in a pregnancy study. CDR3 DNA: TGTGCCAGCAGCCCCAGCGGGGGTAGGTCGGGTTCAAATGAGCAGTTCTTC. Protein sequence: CASSPSGGRSGSNEQFF.